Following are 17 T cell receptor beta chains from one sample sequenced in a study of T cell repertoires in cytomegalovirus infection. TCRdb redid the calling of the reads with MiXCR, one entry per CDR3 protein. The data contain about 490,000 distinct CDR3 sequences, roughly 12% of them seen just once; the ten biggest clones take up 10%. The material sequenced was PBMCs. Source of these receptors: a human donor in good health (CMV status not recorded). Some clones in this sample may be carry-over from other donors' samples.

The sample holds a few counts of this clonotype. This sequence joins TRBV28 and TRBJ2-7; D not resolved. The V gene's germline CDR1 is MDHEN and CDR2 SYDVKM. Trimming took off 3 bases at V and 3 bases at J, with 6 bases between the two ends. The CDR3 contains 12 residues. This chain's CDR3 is CASSFDLYEQYF. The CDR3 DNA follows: TGTGCCAGCAGTTTCGACCTCTACGAGCAGTACTTC.

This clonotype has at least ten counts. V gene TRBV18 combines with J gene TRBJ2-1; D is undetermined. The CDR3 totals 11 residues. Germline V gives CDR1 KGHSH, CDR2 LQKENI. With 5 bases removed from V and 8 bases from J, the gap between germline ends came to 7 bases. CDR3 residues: CASSIGYEQFF. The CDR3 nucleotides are TGTGCCAGCTCAATCGGATATGAGCAGTTCTTC.

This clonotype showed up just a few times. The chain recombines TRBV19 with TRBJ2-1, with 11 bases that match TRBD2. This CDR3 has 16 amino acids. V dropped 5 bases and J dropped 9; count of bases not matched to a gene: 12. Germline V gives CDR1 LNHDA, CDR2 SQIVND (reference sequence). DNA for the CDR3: TGTGCCAGTAGTCCCCGGGGTAGCGGGAGGGTGGGTGAGCAGTTCTTC. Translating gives CASSPRGSGRVGEQFF.

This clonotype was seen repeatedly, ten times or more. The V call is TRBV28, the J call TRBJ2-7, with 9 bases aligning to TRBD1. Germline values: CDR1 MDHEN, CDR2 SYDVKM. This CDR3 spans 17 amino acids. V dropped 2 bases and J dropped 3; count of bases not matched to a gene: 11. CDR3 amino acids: CASSLGGGGQGLYEQYF. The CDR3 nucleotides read TGTGCCAGCAGTTTAGGGGGCGGTGGACAGGGGCTCTACGAGCAGTACTTC.

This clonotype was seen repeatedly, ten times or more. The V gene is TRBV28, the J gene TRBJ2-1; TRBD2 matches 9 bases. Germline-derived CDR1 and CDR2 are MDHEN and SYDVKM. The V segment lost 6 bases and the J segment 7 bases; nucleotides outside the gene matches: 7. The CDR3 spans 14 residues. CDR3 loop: CASSGLARSNEQFF. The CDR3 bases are TGTGCCAGCAGCGGACTAGCGAGGTCGAATGAGCAGTTCTTC. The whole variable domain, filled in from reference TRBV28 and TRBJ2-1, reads DVKVTQSSRYLVKRTGEKVFLECVQDMDHENMFWYRQDPGLGLRLIYFSYDVKMKEKGDIPEGYSVSREKKERFSLILESASTNQTSMYLCASSGLARSNEQFFGPGTRLTVL.

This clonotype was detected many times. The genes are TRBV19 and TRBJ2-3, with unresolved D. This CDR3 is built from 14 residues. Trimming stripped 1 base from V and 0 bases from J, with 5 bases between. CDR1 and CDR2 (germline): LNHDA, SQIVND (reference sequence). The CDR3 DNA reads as TGTGCCAGTAGTATAGTTCCTAGCACAGATACGCAGTATTTT. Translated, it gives CASSIVPSTDTQYF.

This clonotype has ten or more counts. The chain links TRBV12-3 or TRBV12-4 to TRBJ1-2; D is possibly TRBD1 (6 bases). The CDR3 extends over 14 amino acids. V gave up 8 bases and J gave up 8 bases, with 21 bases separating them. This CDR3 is CASFNGGLGSGYTF. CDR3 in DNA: TGTGCCAGCTTCAACGGGGGCCTAGGGAGCGGCTACACCTTC.

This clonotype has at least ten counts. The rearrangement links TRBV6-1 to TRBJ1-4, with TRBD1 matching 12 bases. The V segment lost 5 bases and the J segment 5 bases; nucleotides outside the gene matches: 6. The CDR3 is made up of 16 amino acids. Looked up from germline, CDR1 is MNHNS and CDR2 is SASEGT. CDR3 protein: CASSQGQGAYNEKLFF. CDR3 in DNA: TGTGCCAGCAGTCAGGGACAGGGGGCTTACAATGAAAAACTGTTTTTT.

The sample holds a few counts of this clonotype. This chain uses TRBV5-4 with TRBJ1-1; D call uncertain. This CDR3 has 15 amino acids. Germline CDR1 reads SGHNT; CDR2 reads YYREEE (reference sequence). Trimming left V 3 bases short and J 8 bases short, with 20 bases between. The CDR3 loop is CASSSPGRSYMEAFF. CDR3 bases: TGTGCCAGCAGCTCCCCAGGACGGAGTTATATGGAAGCTTTCTTT.

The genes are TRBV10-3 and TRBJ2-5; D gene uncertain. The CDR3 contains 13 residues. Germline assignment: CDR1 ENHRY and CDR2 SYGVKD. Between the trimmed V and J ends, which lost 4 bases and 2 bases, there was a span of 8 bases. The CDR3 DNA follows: TGTGCCATCAGTGTCAGGCAGCAAGAGACCCAGTACTTC. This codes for CAISVRQQETQYF.

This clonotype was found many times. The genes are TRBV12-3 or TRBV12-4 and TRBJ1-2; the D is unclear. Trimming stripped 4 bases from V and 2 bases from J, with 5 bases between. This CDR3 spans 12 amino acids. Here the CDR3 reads CASSSGNYGYTF. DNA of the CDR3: TGTGCCAGCAGTTCGGGAAACTATGGCTACACCTTC.

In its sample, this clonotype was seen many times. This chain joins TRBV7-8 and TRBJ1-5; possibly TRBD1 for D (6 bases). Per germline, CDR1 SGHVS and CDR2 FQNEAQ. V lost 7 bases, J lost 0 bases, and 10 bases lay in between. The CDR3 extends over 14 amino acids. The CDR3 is CASKETGSNQPQHF. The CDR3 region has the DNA TGTGCCAGCAAAGAGACAGGTAGCAATCAGCCCCAGCATTTT.

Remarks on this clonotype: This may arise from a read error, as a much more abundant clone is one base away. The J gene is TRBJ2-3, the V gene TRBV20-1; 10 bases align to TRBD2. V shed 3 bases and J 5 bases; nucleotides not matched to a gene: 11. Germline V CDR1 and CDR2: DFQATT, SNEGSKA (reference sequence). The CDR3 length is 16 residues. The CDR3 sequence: CSARASGGAGGDTQYF. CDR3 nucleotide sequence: TGCAGTGCTAGGGCTAGCGGGGGAGCCGGAGGAGATACGCAGTATTTT.

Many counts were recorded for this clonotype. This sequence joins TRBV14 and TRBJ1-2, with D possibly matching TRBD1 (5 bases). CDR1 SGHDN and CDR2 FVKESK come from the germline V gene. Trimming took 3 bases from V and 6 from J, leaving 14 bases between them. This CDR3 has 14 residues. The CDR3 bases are TGTGCCAGCAGCCACGTGGGGGGGTCCCATGGCTACACCTTC. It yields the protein CASSHVGGSHGYTF.

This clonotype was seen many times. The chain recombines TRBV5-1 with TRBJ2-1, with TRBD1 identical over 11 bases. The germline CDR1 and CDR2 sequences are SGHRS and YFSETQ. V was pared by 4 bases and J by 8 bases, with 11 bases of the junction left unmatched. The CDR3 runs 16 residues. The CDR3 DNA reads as TGCGCCAGCAGCACTGACGGACAGGGGGCCTCACATGAGCAGTTCTTC. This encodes CASSTDGQGASHEQFF.

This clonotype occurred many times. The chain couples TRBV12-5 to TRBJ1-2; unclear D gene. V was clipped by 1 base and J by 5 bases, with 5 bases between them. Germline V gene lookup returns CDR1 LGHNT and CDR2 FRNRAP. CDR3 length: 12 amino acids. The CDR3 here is CASGLGAYGYTF. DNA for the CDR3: TGTGCTAGTGGTTTGGGAGCTTATGGCTACACCTTC.

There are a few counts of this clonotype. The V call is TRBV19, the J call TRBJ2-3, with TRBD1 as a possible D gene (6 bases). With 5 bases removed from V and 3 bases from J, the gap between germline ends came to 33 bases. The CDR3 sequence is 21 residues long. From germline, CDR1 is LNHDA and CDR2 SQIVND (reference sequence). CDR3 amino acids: CASSLQLLQGPGIRTTDTQYF. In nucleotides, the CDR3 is TGTGCCAGTAGTCTCCAACTACTCCAGGGGCCCGGGATCCGAACGACAGATACGCAGTATTTT.